These 20 T cell receptor beta chains were sequenced from one sample in a study of cytomegalovirus exposure and HLA in healthy donors (dated by TCRdb to the late 2010s). The receptor library was made with the immunoSEQ multiplex PCR assay. A mixture of 60 forward primers for TCR Vbeta segments and 13 reverse primers for TCR Jbeta segments was used in the multiplex PCR. The clones in this table, taken by TCRdb from immuneACCESS, are in-frame only. Not every clone is retained; where verified, under half of the shortfall comes from an unresolved V gene, and the cause of the rest is unknown. A total of 190,000 or so clones appear in this sample, roughly 80% of them only once. 1.6% of the sample rests with the top ten. Sequencing input: PBMCs. The receptors here all came from a man between 45 and 60 years old in good health and CMV-seronegative.

The chain combines TRBV5-1 with TRBJ2-5; D is unclear. V shed 2 bases and J shed 4 bases, with 6 bases lying between them. The germline gives CDR1 SGHRS, CDR2 YFSETQ. This CDR3 spans 12 amino acids. The CDR3 protein is CASSFSLETQYF. The CDR3 DNA follows: TGCGCCAGCAGCTTCTCACTAGAGACCCAGTACTTC.

V is TRBV23-1 and J is TRBJ2-2; TRBD2 matches at 12 bases. TRBV23-1 is marked as an open reading frame, function uncertain. The CDR3 runs 17 residues. V gave up 6 bases and J gave up 4 bases; unmatched junction bases: 9. Here the CDR3 reads CASRGLAGRSFTGELFF. The CDR3 bases are TGCGCCAGCAGGGGACTAGCGGGCAGATCTTTCACCGGGGAGCTGTTTTTT.

The V gene is TRBV18, the J gene TRBJ2-5; TRBD2 matches 8 bases. The CDR3 is 14 residues long. From germline, CDR1 is KGHSH and CDR2 LQKENI. The V and J ends lost 6 bases and 2 bases, in that order; junction bases with no gene match: 5. This CDR3 is CASSGRGGQETQYF. CDR3 coding DNA: TGTGCCAGCTCCGGTCGGGGGGGACAAGAGACCCAGTACTTC.

V and J are TRBV9 and TRBJ2-3, with TRBD2 matching over 12 bases. Germline values: CDR1 SGDLS, CDR2 YYNGEE. V gave up 4 bases and J gave up 5 bases; unmatched junction bases: 8. The CDR3 length is 16 residues. As DNA, the CDR3 is TGTGCCAGCAGCCTGCGCCTAGCGGGAGGGGAAGATACGCAGTATTTT. It translates to CASSLRLAGGEDTQYF.

V and J are TRBV7-3 and TRBJ2-7; 9 bases map to TRBD1. From germline, CDR1 is SGHTA and CDR2 FQGTGA. V shed 1 base and J 4 bases; nucleotides not matched to a gene: 8. There are 16 residues in the CDR3. The CDR3 is CASSLSPGQGPYEQYF. For the CDR3, the DNA is TGTGCCAGCAGCTTAAGCCCCGGACAGGGGCCTTACGAGCAGTACTTC.

This chain's CDR3 is CASSQGVLAGSRETQYF. The CDR3 bases are TGTGCCAGCAGCCAAGGAGTGCTAGCGGGGTCCCGCGAGACCCAGTACTTC. The V gene is TRBV14, the J gene TRBJ2-5; 9 bases align to TRBD2. Germline CDR1 and CDR2: SGHDN and FVKESK. V lost 1 base and J lost 5; bases outside the gene matches: 11. The CDR3 extends over 17 amino acids.

V and J are TRBV29-1 and TRBJ1-1, with a weak D call TRBD1 (6 bases). V was cut by 2 bases and J by 1 base, with 11 bases left in between. The CDR3 loop spans 14 amino acids. Per germline, CDR1 SQVTM and CDR2 ANQGSEA. The CDR3 nucleotides read TGCAGCGTTGAATCGGGGACAACGAACACTGAAGCTTTCTTT. It yields the protein CSVESGTTNTEAFF.

This clone occurred a few times. The chain uses TRBV19 and TRBJ1-5; the match to TRBD1 covers 7 bases. The germline gives CDR1 LNHDA, CDR2 SQIVND (reference sequence). The J segment lost 3 bases and the V segment lost 7 bases, leaving 6 bases of the junction unmatched. There are 14 residues in the CDR3. The CDR3 bases are TGTGCCAGTAACTCACAGGGGTCCAATCAGCCCCAGCATTTT. This translates into CASNSQGSNQPQHF.

This rearrangement joins TRBV11-3 to TRBJ2-3; D is perhaps TRBD1 (6 bases). The V end was cut by 5 bases, the J end by 0 bases, with 9 bases between. The germline V gene has CDR1 SGHNT and CDR2 YENEEA. This CDR3 has 14 amino acids. The CDR3 DNA reads TGTGCCAGCAGCCTGACAGGCAGCACAGATACGCAGTATTTT. Translated, it gives CASSLTGSTDTQYF.

This clone has a handful of counts. The chain carries TRBV6-5 and TRBJ1-2; 10 positions match TRBD1. J lost 8 bases, V lost 6 bases, and 6 bases had no gene match. CDR1 and CDR2 (germline): MNHEY, SVGAGI. The CDR3 contains 13 residues. The CDR3, as DNA: TGTGCCAGCAGCTCGGACAGGGGGAGCGGCTACACCTTC. Its translation: CASSSDRGSGYTF.

This chain uses TRBV7-8 with TRBJ2-1, with 9 positions matching TRBD2. CDR1 and CDR2 from the germline V gene are SGHVS and FQNEAQ. V shed 5 bases, J shed 6 bases, and the junction held 14 bases outside the gene matches. The CDR3 sequence is 17 residues long. DNA for the CDR3: TGTGCCAGCAGCCGAAAATGGGCGGGAGGGCCCCCCAATGAGCAGTTCTTC. Residues: CASSRKWAGGPPNEQFF.

This rearrangement joins TRBV11-2 to TRBJ2-7; TRBD1 might be the D (5 bases). Germline lookup yields CDR1 SGHAT and CDR2 FQNNGV. CDR3 length: 15 residues. The ends were cut back, 1 base at V and 0 bases at J, with 10 bases in the middle. CDR3 in amino acids: CASSLAPGSSYEQYF. CDR3 DNA sequence: TGTGCCAGCAGCTTAGCCCCAGGGTCCTCCTACGAGCAGTACTTC.

As to this clone: At the DNA level, this CDR3 is encoded by other sequences in the same sample as well. The rearrangement joins TRBV4-1 to TRBJ2-2, with D possibly being TRBD1 (5 bases). The V end was cut by 4 bases, the J end by 4 bases, with 16 bases between. The CDR3 covers 16 residues. The germline V gene encodes CDR1 MGHRA and CDR2 YSYEKL. The DNA of the CDR3 is TGCGCCAGCAGCCCCTTGGGGCAGGGCGTCACCGGGGAGCTGTTTTTT. Translated: CASSPLGQGVTGELFF.

The genes are TRBV6-5 and TRBJ1-5, with D perhaps matching TRBD1 (6 bases). Germline CDR1 and CDR2: MNHEY and SVGAGI. The CDR3 spans 15 residues. The V gene lost 0 bases and the J gene lost 4 bases, with 10 bases spanning the gap. The CDR3 bases are TGTGCCAGCAGTTACTCGGACAGCGGAAATCAGCCCCAGCATTTT. This gives the protein CASSYSDSGNQPQHF.

V is TRBV6-6 and J is TRBJ1-4; unclear D gene. The CDR3 loop spans 13 amino acids. CDR1 is MNHNY and CDR2 is SVGAGI in the germline V gene (reference sequence). Trimming removed 6 bases from V and 0 bases from J, with 5 bases in between. CDR3 protein: CASRRTTNEKLFF. The DNA for the CDR3 is TGTGCCAGCAGGCGGACAACTAATGAAAAACTGTTTTTT.

The rearrangement links TRBV4-2 to TRBJ2-3, with D maybe TRBD2 (6 bases). Germline V gene sequence: CDR1 LGHNA, CDR2 YNFKEQ. The CDR3 spans 16 residues. V was clipped by 5 bases and J by 2 bases, with 17 bases between them. As DNA, the CDR3 is TGTGCCAGCAGCACGCGGGACTCTAGGCTCACAGATACGCAGTATTTT. It yields the protein CASSTRDSRLTDTQYF.

This rearrangement joins TRBV5-1 to TRBJ1-4, with D possibly TRBD1 on 6 matching bases. Germline loops: CDR1 SGHRS, CDR2 YFSETQ. The CDR3 loop spans 15 amino acids. The V end was cut by 3 bases, the J end by 4 bases, with 13 bases between. The CDR3 DNA reads as TGCGCCAGCAGCTCGGCGACAGGAGTTAATGAAAAACTGTTTTTT. Its translation: CASSSATGVNEKLFF.

This chain uses TRBV7-2 with TRBJ2-3; 12 bases align to TRBD2. Germline CDR1 reads SGHTA; CDR2 reads FQGNSA. Unmatched junction bases numbered 6, after V lost 2 bases and J lost 9 bases. CDR3 length: 15 amino acids. CDR3 sequence (DNA): TGTGCCAGCAGCTTACTAGCGGGGGGGCCGGGGACGCAGTATTTT. Its translation is CASSLLAGGPGTQYF.

The chain carries TRBV28 and TRBJ1-2, with D uncertain. The length of the CDR3 is 12 residues. The V end lost 5 bases, the J end lost 5 bases, and 9 bases lay between the germline ends. From germline, CDR1 is MDHEN and CDR2 SYDVKM. CDR3 in amino acids: CASSVTPYGYTF. The CDR3 bases are TGTGCCAGCAGTGTGACACCGTATGGCTACACCTTC.

The CDR3 DNA sequence: TGTGCCAGCAGCTTAACGTCAGGGAACGAAGCTTTCTTT. Translated: CASSLTSGNEAFF. The rearrangement links TRBV7-3 to TRBJ1-1; tentative D call: TRBD1 (5 bases). The CDR3 is 13 amino acids. V was trimmed by 0 bases and J by 8 bases, leaving 10 bases between them. Per the germline V gene, CDR1 is SGHTA and CDR2 is FQGTGA.